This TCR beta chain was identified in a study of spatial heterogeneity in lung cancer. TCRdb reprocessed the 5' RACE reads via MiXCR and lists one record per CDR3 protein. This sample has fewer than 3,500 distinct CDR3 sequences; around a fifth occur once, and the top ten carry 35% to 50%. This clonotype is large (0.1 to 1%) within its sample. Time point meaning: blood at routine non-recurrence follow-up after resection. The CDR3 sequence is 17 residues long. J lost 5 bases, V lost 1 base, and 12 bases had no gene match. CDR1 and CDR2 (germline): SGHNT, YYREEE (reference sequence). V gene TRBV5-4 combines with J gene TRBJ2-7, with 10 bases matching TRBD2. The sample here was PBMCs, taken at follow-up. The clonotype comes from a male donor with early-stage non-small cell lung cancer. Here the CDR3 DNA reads TGTGCCAGCAGCTTGCTACCCCTCAGCGGGAGGGCCCACGAGCAGTACGTC. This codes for CASSLLPLSGRAHEQYV.